Listed below are T cell receptor beta chains from one sample, sequenced in a study of T cell responses to AZD1222 COVID-19 vaccine. TCRdb's table, derived via immunoSEQ multiplex PCR, lists solely in-frame clones and lacks some. The sample carries about 140,000 clones, approximately 92% recorded once. The sample was peripheral blood, taken 28 days after the second AZD1222 dose. The origin of the receptors is an adult who received the AZD1222 COVID-19 vaccine. CDR3s include the opening cysteine and the closing phenylalanine or tryptophan. The D gene is left open where the match is weak. Expanded clones are given a class, and other clones once, few, many or no size at all.

d_gene: TRBD1; j_gene: TRBJ1-2; abundance: NA; v_gene: TRBV19; CDR3nt: TGTGCCAGTAGCCGGGACAGGGGTTTAAACTATGGCTACACCTTC; CDR3aa: CASSRDRGLNYGYTF
d_gene: NA; j_gene: TRBJ2-7; abundance: NA; v_gene: TRBV3-1/TRBV3-2; CDR3nt: TGTGCCAGCAGCCAAGCGTCAGGGAACTACGAGCAGTACTTC; CDR3aa: CASSQASGNYEQYF
d_gene: NA; j_gene: TRBJ2-1; abundance: NA; v_gene: TRBV7-2; CDR3nt: TGTGCCAGCACCCCCGGCGGGATAGCGAGCGGAGGGGAGCAGTTCTTC; CDR3aa: CASTPGGIASGGEQFF
d_gene: NA; j_gene: TRBJ2-1; abundance: NA; v_gene: TRBV7-2; CDR3nt: TGTGCCAGCAGCCTCGGGGCCAGGAGGTACAATGAGCAGTTCTTC; CDR3aa: CASSLGARRYNEQFF
d_gene: NA; j_gene: TRBJ2-2; abundance: NA; v_gene: TRBV5-1; CDR3nt: TGCGCCAGCAGCTTGGACGGACAAACCGGGGAGCTGTTTTTT; CDR3aa: CASSLDGQTGELFF
d_gene: TRBD1; j_gene: TRBJ1-5; abundance: NA; v_gene: TRBV7-2; CDR3nt: TGTGCCAGCAGCCCCCGACAGGGAGGCAATCAGCCCCAGCATTTT; CDR3aa: CASSPRQGGNQPQHF
d_gene: NA; j_gene: TRBJ1-5; abundance: NA; v_gene: TRBV18; CDR3nt: TGTGCCAGCTCACCGTCAGGCAATCAGCCCCAGCATTTT; CDR3aa: CASSPSGNQPQHF
d_gene: NA; j_gene: TRBJ2-2; abundance: NA; v_gene: TRBV10-3; CDR3nt: TGTGCCATCGCGGCGGGTGGGATGTTCACCGGGGAGCTGTTTTTT; CDR3aa: CAIAAGGMFTGELFF
d_gene: NA; j_gene: TRBJ1-5; abundance: once; v_gene: TRBV24-1; CDR3nt: TGTGCCACCAGTAGGGGGGTGCAGCCCCAGCATTTT; CDR3aa: CATSRGVQPQHF
d_gene: TRBD1; j_gene: TRBJ1-5; abundance: once; v_gene: TRBV28; CDR3nt: TGTGCCACCTCCGGGACAGGGTATCGTCAGCCCCAGCATTTT; CDR3aa: CATSGTGYRQPQHF
d_gene: TRBD1; j_gene: TRBJ1-2; abundance: NA; v_gene: TRBV2; CDR3nt: TGTGCCAGCACTGAGGACAGGGGACTTTATGGCTACACCTTC; CDR3aa: CASTEDRGLYGYTF
d_gene: TRBD1; j_gene: TRBJ1-5; abundance: NA; v_gene: TRBV27; CDR3nt: TGTGCCAGCAGAAATTGGGGGACTGACAGGGATCAGCCCCAGCATTTT; CDR3aa: CASRNWGTDRDQPQHF
d_gene: NA; j_gene: TRBJ2-4; abundance: NA; v_gene: TRBV6-1; CDR3nt: TGTGCCAGCAGTGAACAAGACGGGAATACAGGACAGACGATAGCCAAAAACATTCAGTACTTC; CDR3aa: CASSEQDGNTGQTIAKNIQYF
d_gene: NA; j_gene: TRBJ2-7; abundance: NA; v_gene: TRBV9; CDR3nt: TGTGCCAGCAGCGTAGGCGCGGGGCGGGAGCAGTACTTC; CDR3aa: CASSVGAGREQYF
d_gene: TRBD2; j_gene: TRBJ2-3; abundance: NA; v_gene: TRBV2; CDR3nt: TGTGCCAGCAGGCCGGGACTAGCGGGAGGGGCAGATACGCAGTATTTT; CDR3aa: CASRPGLAGGADTQYF
d_gene: TRBD2; j_gene: TRBJ2-2; abundance: NA; v_gene: TRBV11-1; CDR3nt: TGTGCCAGCGCAGGCACTAGCGGGAGTTCCGGGGAGCTGTTTTTT; CDR3aa: CASAGTSGSSGELFF
d_gene: NA; j_gene: TRBJ2-1; abundance: NA; v_gene: TRBV7-7; CDR3nt: TGTGCCAGCAGCTACCGGGAATACAATGAGCAGTTCTTC; CDR3aa: CASSYREYNEQFF
d_gene: NA; j_gene: TRBJ1-6; abundance: few; v_gene: TRBV28; CDR3nt: TGTGCCAGCCGACCGCAGGGCAAAGGAGGGAATAATTCACCCCTCCACTTT; CDR3aa: CASRPQGKGGNNSPLHF